One and the same sample provided the 15 T cell receptor beta chains below, sequenced in a study of blood T cell repertoires in COVID-19. Profiling relied on immunoSEQ multiplex PCR, and the TCRdb table lists in-frame clones only, not all of them. The sample has fewer than 300,000 clones, 91% seen once. The sample consisted of peripheral blood. These receptors all come from a person aged 18 to 35 with COVID-19, enrolled during active disease.

In nucleotides, the CDR3 is TGTGCCAGCAGCCGAACAGGGGAAACTGAAGCTTTCTTT. This codes for CASSRTGETEAFF. V gene TRBV3-1 (or the pseudogene TRBV3-2) combines with J gene TRBJ1-1, with 7 bases lining up with TRBD1. Per the germline V gene, CDR1 is LGHDT and CDR2 is YNNKEL (reference sequence). V lost 4 bases to trimming and J lost 5 bases; unmatched junction nucleotides: 4. There are 13 residues in the CDR3.

The genes are TRBV28 and TRBJ2-1; 7 bases agree with TRBD2. Per germline, CDR1 MDHEN and CDR2 SYDVKM. This CDR3 has 11 amino acids. After removal of 6 bases from V and 7 bases from J, the junction contained 0 bases not matched to a gene. CDR3 DNA sequence: TGTGCCAGCAGCGGGGGGAATGAGCAGTTCTTC. Protein: CASSGGNEQFF.

V is TRBV6-5 and J is TRBJ1-2, with D possibly TRBD1 on 5 matching bases. Germline V gene data show CDR1 as MNHEY and CDR2 as SVGAGI. The CDR3 has 14 residues. The V end lost 5 bases, the J end lost 4 bases, and 14 bases lay between the germline ends. CDR3 region: CASSPDTQIYGYTF. The CDR3 bases are TGTGCCAGCAGTCCGGACACGCAGATCTATGGCTACACCTTC.

The rearrangement uses TRBV19 and TRBJ1-1; D ambiguous. The ends were cut back, 2 bases at V and 4 bases at J, with 8 bases in the middle. Germline CDR1 reads LNHDA; CDR2 reads SQIVND (reference sequence). The CDR3 is 13 residues long. The CDR3 is CASSINGVTEAFF. The CDR3 DNA follows: TGTGCCAGTAGTATAAACGGGGTCACTGAAGCTTTCTTT.

The chain has TRBV4-2 and TRBJ1-1; the match to TRBD1 covers 7 bases. Germline CDR1 is LGHNA and CDR2 is YNFKEQ. After removal of 1 base from V and 4 bases from J, the junction contained 3 bases not matched to a gene. The CDR3 length is 14 residues. The CDR3 is CASSQVQGITEAFF. DNA for the CDR3: TGTGCCAGCAGCCAAGTACAGGGGATCACTGAAGCTTTCTTT.

The chain links TRBV6-5 to TRBJ1-1, with 8 bases matching TRBD1. V lost 5 bases, J lost 0 bases, and 5 bases stayed unmatched. Per the germline V gene, CDR1 is MNHEY and CDR2 is SVGAGI. The CDR3 is 15 residues long. The CDR3 sequence: CASSHRQGLNTEAFF. The CDR3 nucleotides are TGTGCCAGCAGTCACCGACAGGGGCTGAACACTGAAGCTTTCTTT.

The CDR3 loop reads CASSLGAGPEQYF. CDR3 in DNA: TGTGCCAGCAGCTTGGGCGCGGGCCCCGAGCAGTACTTC. The chain recombines TRBV5-6 with TRBJ2-7; D is possibly TRBD2 (5 bases). Germline V gene sequence: CDR1 SGHDT, CDR2 YYEEEE. V gave up 0 bases and J gave up 6 bases, with 10 bases separating them. CDR3 size: 13 residues.

CDR3 region: CASIIPNRGSRETQYF. CDR3 DNA: TGTGCCAGCATCATACCCAACAGGGGATCTCGAGAGACCCAGTACTTC. The chain joins TRBV27 to TRBJ2-5, with 7 bases fitting TRBD1. This CDR3 is 16 amino acids long. The V gene's germline CDR1 is MNHEY and CDR2 SMNVEV (reference sequence). After removal of 7 bases from V and 4 bases from J, the junction contained 15 bases not matched to a gene.

The CDR3 DNA sequence: TGTGCCAGTAGTATAGGCAAGCTTTCGCCCCAGCATTTT. Amino acids: CASSIGKLSPQHF. The chain links TRBV19 to TRBJ1-5; D is unclear. V was shortened by 1 base and J by 9 bases, with 10 bases between the two germline ends. The CDR3 is 13 amino acids. The germline CDR1 and CDR2 sequences are LNHDA and SQIVND (reference sequence).

The sample holds one count of this clone. This chain connects TRBV7-9 to TRBJ1-2, with no clear D. Trimming left V 4 bases short and J 6 bases short, with 12 bases between. The CDR3 covers 13 residues. The germline V gene has CDR1 SEHNR and CDR2 FQNEAQ (reference sequence). CDR3 amino acids: CASSSALGDGYTF. The CDR3 DNA reads TGTGCCAGCAGCTCAGCCCTCGGTGATGGCTACACCTTC.

The chain couples TRBV24-1 to TRBJ2-1, with TRBD1 matching over 8 bases. Germline CDR1 reads KGHDR; CDR2 reads SFDVKD. There are 12 residues in the CDR3. The trim removed 6 bases at V and 6 bases at J, leaving 0 bases unmatched. This CDR3 reads CATSTGGNEQFF. CDR3 DNA sequence: TGTGCCACCAGTACAGGGGGCAATGAGCAGTTCTTC.

The chain recombines TRBV9 with TRBJ2-3, with TRBD1 matching over 7 bases. Germline trimming cut 3 bases from V and 3 bases from J; bases unmatched to any gene: 16. The CDR3 is 18 residues long. Germline values: CDR1 SGDLS, CDR2 YYNGEE. DNA for the CDR3: TGTGCCAGCAGCGAACAGGGGCCCACGGGGTACGGAACAGATACGCAGTATTTT. Amino acids: CASSEQGPTGYGTDTQYF.

The chain is built from TRBV12-5 and TRBJ2-7; the match to TRBD1 covers 9 bases. The CDR3 spans 15 residues. The V and J ends lost 7 bases and 2 bases, in that order; junction bases with no gene match: 9. Germline V lookup: CDR1 LGHNT, CDR2 FRNRAP. The CDR3 loop is CASAGTGIWAYEQYF. DNA of the CDR3: TGTGCTAGTGCCGGGACAGGGATATGGGCCTACGAGCAGTACTTC.

The chain recombines TRBV2 with TRBJ1-2, with D possibly matching TRBD1 (6 bases). Per the germline V gene, CDR1 is SNHLY and CDR2 is FYNNEI. CDR3 size: 14 residues. V lost 5 bases, J lost 3 bases, and 13 bases lay in between. The CDR3 spells CASSHREGDYGYTF. The CDR3 DNA follows: TGTGCCAGCAGTCACAGGGAGGGAGACTATGGCTACACCTTC.

The chain has TRBV5-1 and TRBJ2-5, with 9 bases matching TRBD2. The CDR3 runs to 16 residues. With 7 bases clipped from V and 5 bases from J, the junction kept 15 bases outside the gene matches. Germline V gene sequence: CDR1 SGHRS, CDR2 YFSETQ. The CDR3 here is CASLSTSGTTGETQYF. The CDR3 DNA is TGCGCCAGCCTATCGACTAGCGGAACAACGGGGGAGACCCAGTACTTC. The entire variable domain, with the rest obtained from reference TRBV5-1 and TRBJ2-5, is as follows: KAGVTQTPRYLIKTRGQQVTLSCSPISGHRSVSWYQQTPGQGLQFLFEYFSETQRNKGNFPGRFSGRQFSNSRSEMNVSTLELGDSALYLCASLSTSGTTGETQYFGPGTRLLVL.